This TCR beta chain is drawn from a study of cytomegalovirus exposure and HLA in healthy donors. The PCR used 60 Vbeta and 13 Jbeta primers. Assay used: immunoSEQ multiplex PCR; TCRdb lists only in-frame clones, some missing. The sample consists of approximately 190,000 clones, approximately 84% of them appearing once. Healthy people donating bone marrow made up the donors. V was pared by 4 bases and J by 1 base, with 7 bases of the junction left unmatched. The CDR3 has 16 amino acids. Per the germline V gene, CDR1 is LNHDA and CDR2 is SQIVND (reference sequence). The study's findings and limits: The likely origin of a cluster of highly shared sequence variants was a sequencing artifact.

This clone was counted only a few times. Its antigen is as yet unknown. The sequence was obtained from a man between 50 and 59 years old in good health and CMV-seronegative. This chain links TRBV19 with TRBJ2-5; 9 bases agree with TRBD2. The sequencing sample was made of PBMCs. The CDR3 region is CASSRGGSGGQETQYF. DNA of the CDR3: TGTGCCAGTAGTAGGGGAGGTAGCGGGGGCCAAGAGACCCAGTACTTC. The full variable domain, its missing parts supplied by reference TRBV19 and TRBJ2-5, is DGGITQSPKYLFRKEGQNVTLSCEQNLNHDAMYWYRQDPGQGLRLIYYSQIVNDFQKGDIAEGYSVSREKKESFPLTVTSAQKNPTAFYLCASSRGGSGGQETQYFGPGTRLLVL.